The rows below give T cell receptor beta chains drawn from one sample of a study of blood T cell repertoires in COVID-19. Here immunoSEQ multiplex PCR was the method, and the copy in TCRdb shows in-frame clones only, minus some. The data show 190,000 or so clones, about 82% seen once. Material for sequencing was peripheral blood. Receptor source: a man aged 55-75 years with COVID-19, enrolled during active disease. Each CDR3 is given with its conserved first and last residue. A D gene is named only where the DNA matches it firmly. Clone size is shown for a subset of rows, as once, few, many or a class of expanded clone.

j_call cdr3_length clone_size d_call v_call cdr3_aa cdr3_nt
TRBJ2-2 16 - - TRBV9 CASSALGGLSAGELFF TGTGCCAGCAGCGCCCTGGGGGGACTCTCGGCCGGGGAGCTGTTTTTT
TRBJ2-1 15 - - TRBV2 CASRPGDFPDNEQFF TGTGCCAGCAGGCCCGGCGACTTTCCTGACAATGAGCAGTTCTTC
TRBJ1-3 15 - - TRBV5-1 CASSLEGGGGNTIYF TGCGCCAGCAGCTTGGAAGGCGGAGGGGGAAACACCATATATTTT
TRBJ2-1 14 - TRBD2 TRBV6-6 CASKRTSDYNEQFF TGTGCCAGCAAAAGGACTAGCGATTACAATGAGCAGTTCTTC
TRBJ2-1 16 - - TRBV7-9 CASSYGPGHLNNEQFF TGTGCCAGCAGCTACGGTCCGGGACATCTGAACAATGAGCAGTTCTTC
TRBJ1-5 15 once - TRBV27 CASSPRGGAFEPQHF TGTGCCAGCAGCCCAAGGGGGGGGGCGTTTGAGCCCCAGCATTTT
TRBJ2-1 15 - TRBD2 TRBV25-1 CASRPHGGKYNEQFF TGTGCCAGCAGGCCCCACGGGGGGAAGTACAATGAGCAGTTCTTC
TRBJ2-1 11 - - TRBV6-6 CACTGYNEQFF TGTGCCTGTACAGGGTACAATGAGCAGTTCTTC
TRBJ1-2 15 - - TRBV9 CASSVGQSANYGYTF TGTGCCAGCAGCGTAGGTCAGTCAGCTAACTATGGCTACACCTTC
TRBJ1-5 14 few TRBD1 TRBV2 CASSGQGSRRPQHF TGTGCCAGCAGCGGACAGGGGTCGAGGCGGCCCCAGCATTTT
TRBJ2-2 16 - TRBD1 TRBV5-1 CASSLRTGSNTGELFF TGCGCCAGCAGCTTACGGACAGGGTCGAACACCGGGGAGCTGTTTTTT
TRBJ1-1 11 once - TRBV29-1 CSATGNTEAFF TGCAGCGCAACAGGGAACACTGAAGCTTTCTTT
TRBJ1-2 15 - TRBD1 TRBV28 CASSPGGQGGNGYTF TGTGCCAGCAGCCCAGGAGGGCAGGGGGGTAATGGCTACACCTTC
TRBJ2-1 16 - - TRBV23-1 CASSRRPLWGPNEQFF TGCGCCAGCAGCCGAAGACCCTTATGGGGCCCCAATGAGCAGTTCTTC
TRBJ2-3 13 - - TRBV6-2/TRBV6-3 CASSYSSAPRQYF TGTGCCAGCAGTTACTCTTCGGCCCCTAGGCAGTATTTT
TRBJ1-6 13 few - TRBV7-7 CASSPSGNSPLHF TGTGCCAGCAGTCCGAGCGGGAATTCACCCCTCCACTTT
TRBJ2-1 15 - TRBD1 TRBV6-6 CASSRQGASYNEQFF TGTGCCAGCAGTCGACAGGGGGCCTCCTACAATGAGCAGTTCTTC
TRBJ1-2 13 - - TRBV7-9 CASSLRGFYGYTF TGTGCCAGCAGCTTAAGAGGATTCTATGGCTACACCTTC
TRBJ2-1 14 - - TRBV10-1 CASSDGNFYNEQFF TGCGCCAGCAGTGACGGGAATTTTTACAATGAGCAGTTCTTC
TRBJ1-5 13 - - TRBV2 CASGRGLNQPQHF TGTGCCAGCGGCAGGGGACTAAATCAGCCCCAGCATTTT
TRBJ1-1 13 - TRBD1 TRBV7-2 CASSLQPGQEAFF TGTGCCAGCAGCTTGCAGCCGGGACAGGAAGCTTTCTTT
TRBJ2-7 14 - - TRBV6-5 CASREGRSAYEQYF TGTGCCAGCAGGGAGGGAAGGAGTGCCTACGAGCAGTACTTC
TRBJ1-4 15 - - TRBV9 CASSVGDRSNEKLFF TGTGCCAGCAGCGTAGGCGACAGGAGTAATGAAAAACTGTTTTTT
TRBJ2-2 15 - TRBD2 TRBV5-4 CASSTGGGLAGELFF TGTGCCAGCAGCACGGGAGGGGGTCTCGCCGGGGAGCTGTTTTTT
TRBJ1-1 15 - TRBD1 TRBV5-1 CASSLGTGINTEAFF TGCGCCAGCAGCTTGGGGACAGGGATTAACACTGAAGCTTTCTTT
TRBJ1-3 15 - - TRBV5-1 CASSLDAGSGNTIYF TGCGCCAGCAGCTTGGATGCAGGCTCTGGAAACACCATATATTTT
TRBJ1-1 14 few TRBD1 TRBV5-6 CASSLIRGPTEAFF TGTGCCAGCAGCTTGATAAGGGGGCCGACTGAAGCTTTCTTT
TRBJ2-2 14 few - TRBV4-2 CASSQDTATGELFF TGTGCCAGCAGCCAAGATACAGCAACCGGGGAGCTGTTTTTT
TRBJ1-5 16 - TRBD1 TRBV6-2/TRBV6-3 CASSYWPGGGNQPQHF TGTGCCAGCAGTTATTGGCCAGGGGGAGGCAATCAGCCCCAGCATTTT
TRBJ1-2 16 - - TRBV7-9 CASSLAGAGSGYGYTF TGTGCCAGCAGCTTAGCGGGGGCAGGGTCGGGCTATGGCTACACCTTC